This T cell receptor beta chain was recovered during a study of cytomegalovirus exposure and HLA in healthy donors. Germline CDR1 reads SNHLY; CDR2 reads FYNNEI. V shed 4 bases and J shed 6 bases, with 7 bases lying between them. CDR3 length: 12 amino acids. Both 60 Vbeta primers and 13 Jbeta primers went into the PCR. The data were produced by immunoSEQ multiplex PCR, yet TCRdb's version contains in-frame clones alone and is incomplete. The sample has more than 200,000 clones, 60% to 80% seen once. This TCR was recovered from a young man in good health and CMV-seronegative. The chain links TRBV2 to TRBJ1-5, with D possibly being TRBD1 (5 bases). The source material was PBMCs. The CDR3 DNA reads TGTGCCAGCAGTGGGGGCGGTCAGCCCCAGCATTTT. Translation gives CASSGGGQPQHF.